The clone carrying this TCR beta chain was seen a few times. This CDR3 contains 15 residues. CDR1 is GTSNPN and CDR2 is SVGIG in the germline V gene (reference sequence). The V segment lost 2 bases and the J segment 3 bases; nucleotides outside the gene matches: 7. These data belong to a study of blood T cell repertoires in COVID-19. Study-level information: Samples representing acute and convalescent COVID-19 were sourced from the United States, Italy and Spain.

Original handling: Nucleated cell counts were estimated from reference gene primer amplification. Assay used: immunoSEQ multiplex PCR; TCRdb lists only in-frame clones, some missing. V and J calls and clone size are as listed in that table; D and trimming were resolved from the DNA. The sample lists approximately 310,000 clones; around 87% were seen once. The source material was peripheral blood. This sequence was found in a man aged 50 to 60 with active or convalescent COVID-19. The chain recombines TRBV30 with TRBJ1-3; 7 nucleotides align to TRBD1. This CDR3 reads CAWSRDRAYGNTIYF. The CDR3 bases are TGTGCCTGGAGTCGCGACAGGGCTTATGGAAACACCATATATTTT.